This T cell receptor beta chain was found in a study of cytotoxic CD8 clonotypes in ibrutinib-treated CLL. Generated by immunoSEQ multiplex PCR, the TCRdb table keeps only in-frame clones and is missing some. The data contain tens of thousands of clones, approximately 87% of them singletons. The germline V and J ends were trimmed by 2 bases and 4 bases, with 15 bases remaining between them. The V gene's germline CDR1 is MNHNY and CDR2 SVGAGI (reference sequence). The CDR3 has 15 residues. The V and J genes are TRBV6-6 and TRBJ2-7; possibly TRBD2 for D (6 bases). Source: PBMCs, taken after 24 months of ibrutinib treatment. The receptor's source is a human donor with chronic lymphocytic leukemia. The CDR3 spells CASSYSSSEGYEQYF. CDR3 nucleotide sequence: TGTGCCAGCAGTTACAGTTCTAGCGAGGGGTACGAGCAGTACTTC.